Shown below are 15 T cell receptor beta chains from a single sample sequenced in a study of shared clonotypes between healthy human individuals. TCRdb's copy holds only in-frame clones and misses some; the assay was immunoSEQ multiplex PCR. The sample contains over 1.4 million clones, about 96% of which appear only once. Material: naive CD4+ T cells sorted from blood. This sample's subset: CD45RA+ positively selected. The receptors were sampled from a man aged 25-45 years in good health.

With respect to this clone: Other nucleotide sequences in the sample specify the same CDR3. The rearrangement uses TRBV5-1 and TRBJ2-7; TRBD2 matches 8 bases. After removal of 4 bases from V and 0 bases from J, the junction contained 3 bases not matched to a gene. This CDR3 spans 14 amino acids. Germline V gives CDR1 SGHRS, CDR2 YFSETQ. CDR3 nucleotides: TGCGCCAGCAGCCAGAGCGGGAGCTCCTACGAGCAGTACTTC. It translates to CASSQSGSSYEQYF.

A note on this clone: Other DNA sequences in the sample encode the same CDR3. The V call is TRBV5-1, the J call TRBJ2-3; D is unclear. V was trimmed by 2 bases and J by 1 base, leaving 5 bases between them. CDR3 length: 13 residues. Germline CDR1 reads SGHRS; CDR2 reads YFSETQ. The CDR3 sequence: CASSLRGTDTQYF. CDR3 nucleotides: TGCGCCAGCAGCTTACGGGGCACAGATACGCAGTATTTT.

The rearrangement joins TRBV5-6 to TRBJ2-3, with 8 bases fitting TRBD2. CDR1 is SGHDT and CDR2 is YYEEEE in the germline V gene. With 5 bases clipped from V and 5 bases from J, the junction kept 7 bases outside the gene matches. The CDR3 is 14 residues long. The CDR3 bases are TGTGCCAGCAGTGACGGGAGGGGGGGAGATACGCAGTATTTT. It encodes CASSDGRGGDTQYF.

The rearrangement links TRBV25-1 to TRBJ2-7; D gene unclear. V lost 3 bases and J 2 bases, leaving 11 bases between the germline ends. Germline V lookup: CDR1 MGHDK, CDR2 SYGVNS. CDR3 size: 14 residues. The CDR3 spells CASSDQLEPYEQYF. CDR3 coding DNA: TGTGCCAGCAGTGACCAGTTAGAACCCTACGAGCAGTACTTC.

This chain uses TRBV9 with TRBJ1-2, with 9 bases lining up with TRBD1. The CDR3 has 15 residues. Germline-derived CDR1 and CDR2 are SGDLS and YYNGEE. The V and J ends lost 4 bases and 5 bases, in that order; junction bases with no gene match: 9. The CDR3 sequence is CASSLGTGLPYGYTF. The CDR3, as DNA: TGTGCCAGCAGCCTGGGGACAGGGTTGCCATATGGCTACACCTTC.

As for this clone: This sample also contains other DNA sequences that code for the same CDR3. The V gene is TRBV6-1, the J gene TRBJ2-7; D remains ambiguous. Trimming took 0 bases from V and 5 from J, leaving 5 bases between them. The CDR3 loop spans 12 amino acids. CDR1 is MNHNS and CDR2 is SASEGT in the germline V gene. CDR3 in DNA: TGTGCCAGCAGTGAAGCTGGTGACGAGCAGTACTTC. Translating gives CASSEAGDEQYF.

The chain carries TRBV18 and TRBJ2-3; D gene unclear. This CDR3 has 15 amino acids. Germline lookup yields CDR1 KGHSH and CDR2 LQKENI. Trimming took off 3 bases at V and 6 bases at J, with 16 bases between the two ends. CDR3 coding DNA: TGTGCCAGCTCACCTTTAGGAAAAGTGTCGGATACGCAGTATTTT. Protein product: CASSPLGKVSDTQYF.

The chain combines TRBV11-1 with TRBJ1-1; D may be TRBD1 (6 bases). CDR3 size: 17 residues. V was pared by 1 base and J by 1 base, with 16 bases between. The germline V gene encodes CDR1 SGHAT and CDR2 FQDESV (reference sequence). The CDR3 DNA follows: TGTGCCAGCAGCTTAGTTCGTCGGGGGCGAAGGAACACTGAAGCTTTCTTT. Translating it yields CASSLVRRGRRNTEAFF.

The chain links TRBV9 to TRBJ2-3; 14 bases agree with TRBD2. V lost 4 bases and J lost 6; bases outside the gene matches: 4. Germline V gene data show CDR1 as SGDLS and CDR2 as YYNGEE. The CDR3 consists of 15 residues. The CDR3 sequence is CASSPGTSGSDTQYF. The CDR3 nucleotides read TGTGCCAGCAGCCCTGGGACTAGCGGGAGTGATACGCAGTATTTT.

The DNA of the CDR3 is TGTGCCAGCAGCGACCTGGGAAGCTCCTACGAGCAGTACTTC. It specifies CASSDLGSSYEQYF. J is TRBJ2-7 and V is TRBV2, with no clear D. CDR3 length equals 14 residues. Germline CDR1 reads SNHLY; CDR2 reads FYNNEI. V was clipped by 6 bases and J by 0 bases, with 12 bases between them.

The CDR3 sequence: CASSWRAGGNNEQFF. The CDR3, as DNA: TGCGCCAGCAGCTGGAGAGCGGGAGGAAACAATGAGCAGTTCTTC. J is TRBJ2-1 and V is TRBV5-1; 9 bases line up with TRBD2. The CDR3 is made up of 15 amino acids. The germline CDR1 and CDR2 sequences are SGHRS and YFSETQ. Germline trimming cut 3 bases from V and 5 bases from J; bases unmatched to any gene: 6.

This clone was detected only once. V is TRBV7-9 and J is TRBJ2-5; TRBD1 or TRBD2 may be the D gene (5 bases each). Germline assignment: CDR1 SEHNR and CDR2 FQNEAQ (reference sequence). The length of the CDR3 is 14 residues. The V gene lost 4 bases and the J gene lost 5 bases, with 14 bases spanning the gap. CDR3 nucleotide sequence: TGTGCCAGCAGCTCGATGGGGGTTGGGGAGACCCAGTACTTC. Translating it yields CASSSMGVGETQYF.

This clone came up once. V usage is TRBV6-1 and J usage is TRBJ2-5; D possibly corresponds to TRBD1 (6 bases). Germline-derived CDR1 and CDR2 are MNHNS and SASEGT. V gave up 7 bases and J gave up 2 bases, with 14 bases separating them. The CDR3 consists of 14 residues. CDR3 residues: CASTAQGVQETQYF. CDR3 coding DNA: TGTGCCAGCACTGCACAGGGAGTACAAGAGACCCAGTACTTC.

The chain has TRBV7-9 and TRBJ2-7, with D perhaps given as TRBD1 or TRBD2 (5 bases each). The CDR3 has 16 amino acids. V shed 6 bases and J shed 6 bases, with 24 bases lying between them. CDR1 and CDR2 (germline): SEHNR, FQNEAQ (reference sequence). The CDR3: CASSPLTGTEFSEQYF. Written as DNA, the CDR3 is TGTGCCAGCAGTCCGTTGACCGGGACGGAGTTTAGCGAGCAGTACTTC.

CDR3 sequence (DNA): TGTGCCAGTAGTATAGCCAGAGGGGGGTCCGGCACAGATACGCAGTATTTT. It encodes CASSIARGGSGTDTQYF. This chain connects TRBV19 to TRBJ2-3; either TRBD1 or TRBD2 may fit D (6 bases each). The CDR3 extends over 17 amino acids. Germline V lookup: CDR1 LNHDA, CDR2 SQIVND (reference sequence). Between the trimmed V and J ends, which lost 1 base and 1 base, there was a span of 15 bases.